The clone carrying this T cell receptor beta chain was seen many times. A J-beta primer mix and a sample-barcoded 5' primer were used in a second PCR of roughly 6 to 11 cycles. Each CDR3 protein gets one entry after TCRdb re-called the 5' RACE reads with MiXCR. The table includes about 640,000 distinct CDR3 sequences, roughly 50% detected once. This entry belongs to a study of blood T cells in healthy people across ages. Healthy Caucasian individuals from Russia aged 6 to 90 were enrolled as donors. The V gene's germline CDR1 is SNHLY and CDR2 FYNNEI. The CDR3 spans 15 residues. V was shortened by 4 bases and J by 2 bases, with 14 bases between the two germline ends.

Sequencing used blood. The receptor was isolated from a man in his fifties or sixties in good health. The V and J genes are TRBV2 and TRBJ2-5, with D possibly being TRBD1 or TRBD2 (6 bases each). The CDR3 DNA sequence: TGTGCCAGCAGTGGCGTATCGGGGGCACAAGAGACCCAGTACTTC. It yields the protein CASSGVSGAQETQYF. Drawing the rest from reference TRBV2 and TRBJ2-5, the complete variable domain is EPEVTQTPSHQVTQMGQEVILRCVPISNHLYFYWYRQILGQKVEFLVSFYNNEISEKSEIFDDQFSVERPDGSNFTLKIRSTKLEDSAMYFCASSGVSGAQETQYFGPGTRLLVL.